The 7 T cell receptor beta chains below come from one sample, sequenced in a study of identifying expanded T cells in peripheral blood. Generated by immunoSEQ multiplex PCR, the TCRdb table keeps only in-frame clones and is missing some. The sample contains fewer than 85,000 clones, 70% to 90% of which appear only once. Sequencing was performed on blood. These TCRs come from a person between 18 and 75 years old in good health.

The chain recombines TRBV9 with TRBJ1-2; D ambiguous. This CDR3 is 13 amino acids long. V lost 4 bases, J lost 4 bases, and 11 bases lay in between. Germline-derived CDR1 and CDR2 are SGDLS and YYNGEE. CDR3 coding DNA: TGTGCCAGCAGCCGGGAGGCGGGCTATGGCTACACCTTC. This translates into CASSREAGYGYTF. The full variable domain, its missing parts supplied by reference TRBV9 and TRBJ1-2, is DSGVTQTPKHLITATGQRVTLRCSPRSGDLSVYWYQQSLDQGLQFLIQYYNGEERAKGNILERFSAQQFPDLHSELNLSSLELGDSALYFCASSREAGYGYTFGSGTRLTVV.

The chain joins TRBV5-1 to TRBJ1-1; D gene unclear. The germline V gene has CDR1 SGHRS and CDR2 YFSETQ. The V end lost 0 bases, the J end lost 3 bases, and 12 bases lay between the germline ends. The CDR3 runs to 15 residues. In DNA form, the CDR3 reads TGCGCCAGCAGCTTGGACGTAGGTGCAGACACTGAAGCTTTCTTT. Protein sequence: CASSLDVGADTEAFF. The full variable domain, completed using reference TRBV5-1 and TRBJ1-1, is KAGVTQTPRYLIKTRGQQVTLSCSPISGHRSVSWYQQTPGQGLQFLFEYFSETQRNKGNFPGRFSGRQFSNSRSEMNVSTLELGDSALYLCASSLDVGADTEAFFGQGTRLTVV.

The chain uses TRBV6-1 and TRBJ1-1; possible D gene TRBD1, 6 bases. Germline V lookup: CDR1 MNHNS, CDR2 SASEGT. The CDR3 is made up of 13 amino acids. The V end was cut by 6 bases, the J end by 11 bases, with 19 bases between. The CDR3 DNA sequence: TGTGCCAGCAGGGGACTTGACAGGATGGGCGCTTTCTTT. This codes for CASRGLDRMGAFF.

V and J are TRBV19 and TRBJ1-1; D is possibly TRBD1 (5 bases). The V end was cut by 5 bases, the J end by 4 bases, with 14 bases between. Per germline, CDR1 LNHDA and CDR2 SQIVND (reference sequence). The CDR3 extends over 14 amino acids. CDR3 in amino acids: CASSAQGHGTEAFF. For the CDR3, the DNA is TGTGCCAGTAGTGCCCAGGGTCACGGCACTGAAGCTTTCTTT.

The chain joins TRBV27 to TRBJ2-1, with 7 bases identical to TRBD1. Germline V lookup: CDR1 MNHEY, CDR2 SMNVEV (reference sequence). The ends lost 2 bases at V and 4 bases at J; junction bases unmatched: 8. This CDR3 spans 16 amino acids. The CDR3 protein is CASSLGMGQIYNEQFF. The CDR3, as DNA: TGTGCCAGCAGTTTAGGGATGGGACAGATATACAATGAGCAGTTCTTC.

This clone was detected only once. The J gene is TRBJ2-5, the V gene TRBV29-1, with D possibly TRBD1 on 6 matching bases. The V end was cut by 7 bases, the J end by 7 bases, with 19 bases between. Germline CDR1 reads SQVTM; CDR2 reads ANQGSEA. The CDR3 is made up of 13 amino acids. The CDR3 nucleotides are TGCAGCGCCTCGCCCAACAGGGATTGGACCCAGTACTTC. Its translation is CSASPNRDWTQYF.

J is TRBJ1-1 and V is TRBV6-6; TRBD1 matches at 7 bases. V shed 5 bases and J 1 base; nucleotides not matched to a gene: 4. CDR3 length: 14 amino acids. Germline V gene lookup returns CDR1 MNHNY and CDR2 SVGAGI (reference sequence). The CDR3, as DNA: TGTGCCAGCAGTCCACGGACAGGGAACACTGAAGCTTTCTTT. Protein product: CASSPRTGNTEAFF.